Presented here are 25 T cell receptor beta chains from one specimen sequenced in a study of cytomegalovirus exposure and HLA in healthy donors. The primer mix had 60 Vbeta and 13 Jbeta primers. Assay: immunoSEQ multiplex PCR; the TCRdb copy retains only in-frame clones and omits some. Here the sample spans roughly 120,000 clones, around 76% being singletons. Sample: PBMCs. The receptors originated from a woman aged 55 to 70 in good health and CMV-seropositive.

This chain connects TRBV6-1 to TRBJ1-5; D unresolved. The V and J ends lost 4 bases and 3 bases respectively, with 28 bases between them. There are 20 residues in the CDR3. Germline lookup yields CDR1 MNHNS and CDR2 SASEGT. The CDR3 region is CASSVITTLRGSLNNQPQHF. The CDR3 bases are TGTGCCAGCAGTGTTATTACTACTTTACGTGGGTCACTGAACAATCAGCCCCAGCATTTT.

Only a few counts were recorded for this clone. The gene calls are TRBV30 and TRBJ1-1, with D perhaps matching TRBD1 (6 bases). This CDR3 has 11 amino acids. The V end was cut by 3 bases, the J end by 11 bases, with 13 bases between. Germline CDR1 GTSNPN, CDR2 SVGIG (reference sequence). The CDR3 reads CAWSTGPRAFF. In DNA, the CDR3 is TGTGCCTGGAGCACAGGGCCGAGGGCTTTCTTT.

The chain is built from TRBV9 and TRBJ2-7, with TRBD2 identical over 10 bases. This CDR3 has 18 residues. V lost 3 bases to trimming and J lost 0 bases; unmatched junction nucleotides: 12. Germline lookup yields CDR1 SGDLS and CDR2 YYNGEE. CDR3: CASSATLTGTSASYEQYF. CDR3 bases: TGTGCCAGCAGCGCGACTCTAACCGGGACTAGCGCCTCCTACGAGCAGTACTTC.

The V and J genes are TRBV2 and TRBJ1-2, with 7 nucleotides matching TRBD1. The J segment lost 4 bases and the V segment lost 4 bases, leaving 6 bases of the junction unmatched. This CDR3 spans 14 amino acids. Germline V gene sequence: CDR1 SNHLY, CDR2 FYNNEI. CDR3 nucleotide sequence: TGTGCCAGCAGTGGACAGGGTGGTACCTATGGCTACACCTTC. Translated, it gives CASSGQGGTYGYTF.

This clone occurred a few times. The gene calls are TRBV27 and TRBJ1-2, with D perhaps matching TRBD1 (6 bases). The V and J ends lost 3 bases and 4 bases respectively, with 15 bases between them. The CDR3 is 15 amino acids. Germline lookup yields CDR1 MNHEY and CDR2 SMNVEV (reference sequence). The CDR3 reads CASSFGATGIYGYTF. The CDR3, as DNA: TGTGCCAGCAGTTTCGGAGCCACAGGGATCTATGGCTACACCTTC.

The rearrangement joins TRBV19 to TRBJ1-2; D remains unclear. The CDR3 consists of 14 residues. Germline V gene sequence: CDR1 LNHDA, CDR2 SQIVND (reference sequence). Trimming cost V 3 bases and J 5 bases, with 13 bases left between them. CDR3 residues: CASSMEGRRYGYTF. CDR3 DNA sequence: TGTGCCAGTAGTATGGAGGGAAGGAGGTATGGCTACACCTTC.

This clone was detected only once. This chain connects TRBV5-5 to TRBJ2-6; no firm D call. Trimming took 3 bases from V and 0 from J, leaving 7 bases between them. Per germline, CDR1 SGHKS and CDR2 YYEKEE (reference sequence). The CDR3 covers 15 residues. The CDR3 DNA follows: TGTGCCAGCAGCTACACCAACTCTGGGGCCAACGTCCTGACTTTC. Protein product: CASSYTNSGANVLTF.

The rearrangement joins TRBV5-1 to TRBJ1-1, with D perhaps TRBD1 (6 bases). Germline V CDR1 and CDR2: SGHRS, YFSETQ. V was cut by 4 bases and J by 1 base, with 14 bases left in between. CDR3 length: 15 amino acids. CDR3 sequence reads: CASSARSTGNTEAFF. CDR3 nucleotides: TGCGCCAGCAGCGCCAGATCGACAGGGAACACTGAAGCTTTCTTT.

This clone was recorded once. This rearrangement joins TRBV2 to TRBJ1-2; TRBD1 might be the D (6 bases). V lost 4 bases and J 1 base, leaving 16 bases between the germline ends. This CDR3 is built from 16 residues. The germline V gene has CDR1 SNHLY and CDR2 FYNNEI. The CDR3 spells CASSGYKGGDNYGYTF. CDR3 coding DNA: TGTGCCAGCAGTGGATATAAGGGGGGGGATAACTATGGCTACACCTTC.

The chain uses TRBV9 and TRBJ2-7; 7 bases match TRBD1. The V gene's germline CDR1 is SGDLS and CDR2 YYNGEE. This CDR3 spans 14 amino acids. V lost 2 bases to trimming and J lost 3 bases; unmatched junction nucleotides: 5. CDR3 in DNA: TGTGCCAGCAGCGTTGGGGACAGATACTACGAGCAGTACTTC. Amino acid sequence: CASSVGDRYYEQYF.

The genes are TRBV7-2 and TRBJ2-7; a possible D gene is TRBD1 (5 bases). The CDR3 extends over 15 amino acids. Germline loops: CDR1 SGHTA, CDR2 FQGNSA. Trimming removed 2 bases from V and 1 base from J, with 12 bases in between. CDR3 residues: CASSLSWAGSYEQYF. DNA for the CDR3: TGTGCCAGCAGCTTAAGTTGGGCAGGGTCCTACGAGCAGTACTTC.

This clone occurred a few times. The chain couples TRBV27 to TRBJ1-2, with 7 positions matching TRBD1. This CDR3 contains 14 residues. Germline values: CDR1 MNHEY, CDR2 SMNVEV (reference sequence). V shed 6 bases, J shed 8 bases, and the junction held 12 bases outside the gene matches. For the CDR3, the DNA is TGTGCCAGCAGCCCCAGCCGACAGGGTCGGGGCTACACCTTC. It encodes CASSPSRQGRGYTF.

This clone has just one count. V gene TRBV5-1 combines with J gene TRBJ2-3; 9 nucleotides match TRBD2. CDR1 and CDR2 from the germline V gene are SGHRS and YFSETQ. This CDR3 comprises 18 residues. After removal of 0 bases from V and 5 bases from J, the junction contained 13 bases not matched to a gene. The CDR3 here is CASSLAGSWVAGVDTQYF. The CDR3 DNA is TGCGCCAGCAGCTTGGCCGGTTCGTGGGTAGCGGGAGTAGATACGCAGTATTTT.

V and J are TRBV11-2 and TRBJ1-2; tentatively, D is TRBD1 (5 bases). Per the germline V gene, CDR1 is SGHAT and CDR2 is FQNNGV. This CDR3 is built from 15 residues. The V and J ends lost 2 bases and 3 bases respectively, with 13 bases between them. The CDR3 region has the DNA TGTGCCAGCAGCTTAACAGGAGGAGGGGACTATGGCTACACCTTC. Translation gives CASSLTGGGDYGYTF.

This clone has just one count. The genes are TRBV7-2 and TRBJ2-2; D gene uncertain. CDR3 length: 16 residues. Germline V lookup: CDR1 SGHTA, CDR2 FQGNSA. V was shortened by 2 bases and J by 1 base, with 11 bases between the two germline ends. The CDR3 reads CASSLRGDLNTGELFF. As DNA, the CDR3 is TGTGCCAGCAGCTTACGCGGAGATCTGAACACCGGGGAGCTGTTTTTT.

This sequence joins TRBV29-1 and TRBJ2-7; 11 bases are a match to TRBD2. The V gene end was trimmed by 6 bases and the J gene end by 4 bases; junction bases not matched to a gene: 8. Per the germline V gene, CDR1 is SQVTM and CDR2 is ANQGSEA. The CDR3 loop spans 14 amino acids. CDR3 in amino acids: CSVRSGTSGYEQYF. For the CDR3, the DNA is TGCAGCGTGCGCTCCGGGACTAGCGGATACGAGCAGTACTTC.

V usage is TRBV7-9 and J usage is TRBJ1-3; D perhaps matches TRBD1 (6 bases). V was trimmed by 3 bases and J by 0 bases, leaving 12 bases between them. This CDR3 has 16 amino acids. Germline-derived CDR1 and CDR2 are SEHNR and FQNEAQ (reference sequence). The DNA for the CDR3 is TGTGCCAGCAGCTTGGGGGCGCTGAGCTCTGGAAACACCATATATTTT. Translating it yields CASSLGALSSGNTIYF.

The sample holds a few counts of this clone. The rearrangement links TRBV5-1 to TRBJ2-7, with 7 positions matching TRBD1. This CDR3 has 12 residues. Per germline, CDR1 SGHRS and CDR2 YFSETQ. V lost 7 bases, J lost 3 bases, and 4 bases stayed unmatched. The CDR3 protein is CASGDSYYEQYF. As DNA, the CDR3 is TGCGCCAGCGGGGACAGCTACTACGAGCAGTACTTC.

The chain carries TRBV2 and TRBJ2-1; perhaps TRBD1 as D (6 bases). Germline CDR1 SNHLY, CDR2 FYNNEI. The germline V and J ends were trimmed by 6 bases and 0 bases, with 12 bases remaining between them. The CDR3 totals 15 residues. CDR3 sequence (DNA): TGTGCCAGCAGGAGGGACACCCTCTCCTACAATGAGCAGTTCTTC. The encoded protein is CASRRDTLSYNEQFF.

The gene calls are TRBV6-5 and TRBJ1-5; D unresolved. Trimming removed 6 bases at V and 1 base at J, with 10 bases between. The CDR3 is 14 amino acids. CDR1 is MNHEY, CDR2 SVGAGI, per germline. The CDR3 spells CASRAGGSNQPQHF. CDR3 nucleotide sequence: TGTGCCAGCAGGGCGGGAGGGAGCAATCAGCCCCAGCATTTT.

The rearrangement joins TRBV5-8 to TRBJ1-3; D unclear. The CDR3 contains 13 residues. CDR1 is SGHTS, CDR2 YDEGEE, per germline. The V end lost 6 bases, the J end lost 0 bases, and 7 bases lay between the germline ends. The CDR3 bases are TGTGCCAGCAACTTCGGCTCTGGAAACACCATATATTTT. Translating gives CASNFGSGNTIYF.

The chain uses TRBV15 and TRBJ2-1; 7 nucleotides align to TRBD2. The CDR3 has 16 amino acids. Germline V gene data show CDR1 as LNHNV and CDR2 as YYDKDF (reference sequence). The V gene end was trimmed by 5 bases and the J gene end by 3 bases; junction bases not matched to a gene: 10. The CDR3 reads CATSGPGTTFYNEQFF. CDR3 DNA: TGTGCCACCAGCGGTCCAGGGACTACCTTCTACAATGAGCAGTTCTTC. The complete variable domain, with remaining parts taken from reference TRBV15 and TRBJ2-1, reads DAMVIQNPRYQVTQFGKPVTLSCSQTLNHNVMYWYQQKSSQAPKLLFHYYDKDFNNEADTPDNFQSRRPNTSFCFLDIRSPGLGDTAMYLCATSGPGTTFYNEQFFGPGTRLTVL.

This chain links TRBV21-1 with TRBJ2-2; TRBD2, the table's D call, lacks a check against the DNA. TRBV21-1 is assigned pseudogene status. There are 16 residues in the CDR3. The CDR3 nucleotides read TGTGCCAGCAGCAAAGAAAGGACTAGTGTCACCGGGGAGCTGTTTTTT. Protein product: CASSKERTSVTGELFF.

The chain's CDR3 is CASSTSYQETQYF. CDR3 DNA sequence: TGTGCCAGCAGTACAAGTTACCAAGAGACCCAGTACTTC. The chain has TRBV28 and TRBJ2-5; the D is unclear. Germline V lookup: CDR1 MDHEN, CDR2 SYDVKM. Trimming removed 5 bases from V and 0 bases from J, with 7 bases in between. CDR3 length equals 13 residues.

The V call is TRBV7-9, the J call TRBJ2-1; 10 bases match TRBD2. Germline CDR1 is SEHNR and CDR2 is FQNEAQ (reference sequence). The CDR3 extends over 17 amino acids. Losses at the gene ends were 1 base for V and 9 bases for J; bases not matched to a gene: 12. The CDR3 DNA is TGTGCCAGCAGCTTAGTGCCCTCCAGCGGGGGGGCGACTGAGCAGTTCTTC. This gives the protein CASSLVPSSGGATEQFF.